Sequencing of this T cell receptor (beta chain) was carried out in a study of cytomegalovirus exposure and HLA in healthy donors (dated by TCRdb to the late 2010s). About the full investigation: In an earlier analysis of approximately 640 of the donors, 276 Gb of sequence data and 120 million or so unique TCR beta sequences from roughly 180 million T cells were reported. An early release that covered several hundred HLA-typed donors contained 300 to 350 gigabases of sequencing data and about 93 million unique TCR sequences. Of the roughly 400 genotyped donors, about 80% fell in the genetic ancestry cluster associated with self-reported Caucasian donors. The study aimed to test whether cataloging public T cell receptors could reveal signatures of past pathogen exposure. The T cell repertoires of some 700 subjects were profiled by immunosequencing and related to cytomegalovirus serostatus. Along with the roughly 700-subject first cohort, a separate validation cohort of over 90 different subjects was used. To predict cytomegalovirus infection status, the study brought together high-throughput TCR immunosequencing, statistical association of individual TCRs with disease status, and machine learning. A later analysis re-examined previously published TCR beta repertoires from about 700 donors and added high-resolution HLA genotyping to investigate patterns of TCR occurrence. The later analysis used no new phenotypic data to find candidate immune exposures, relying instead on TCR beta sequences and their occurrence across donors. In an earlier analysis of about 590 of the donors, high-throughput TCR beta sequencing was used to judge whether each TCR beta V gene segment behaved as functional or pseudogenic. Donor age, sex, ethnicity and CMV serostatus were compiled together with the repertoire data. In a later genetic analysis, genome-wide SNP genotypes for about 65% of the roughly 670 donors were used, and that subset was treated as a discovery cohort. All discovery cohort repertoires had been generated using a single sequencing platform. HLA typing included class I and class II loci at four-digit resolution. The number of donors typed differed by locus, with roughly 629-640 for A, B, C, DRB1 and DQB1, roughly 550 for DQA1, 600 to 610 for DPA1, and approximately 470 for DPB1. Because of strong linkage in the cohort, five DR-DQ haplotypes were treated as single units for association and clustering. Across some 400 genotyped donors of the cohort, an average of roughly 250,000 unique TCR beta nucleotide sequences per donor were sequenced, and roughly a sixth of those sequences were non-productive.

A word on this clone: Its target antigen remains unknown.

Library preparation used the immunoSEQ multiplex PCR assay. For the multiplex PCR, a mixture combining 60 forward primers for TCR Vbeta segments and 13 reverse primers for TCR Jbeta segments was used. The CDR3 region of rearranged TCR beta genes was amplified from genomic DNA by a multiplex PCR assay. The amplified TCR beta libraries were sequenced on the Illumina HiSeq System as 87-base-pair reads. The paper's processing steps were these. In a later analysis, roughly 80 million unique TCR beta chains were counted across the 666 repertoires, and some 10 million of these chains were shared by at least two donors. Raw reads were error-corrected and collapsed into unique sequences with a nearest-neighbor algorithm that merged closely related sequences to remove PCR and sequencing errors. To assign V, D and J gene segments, CDR3 sequences were aligned to IMGT reference sequences. For a sequence to be retained, at least a six-nucleotide match to both a V gene segment and a J gene segment was required. A rearrangement counted as productive if the CDR3 had no stop codons and remained in frame with V and J, and every other rearrangement counted as non-productive. CDR3 was defined by IMGT convention, running from the second conserved V-encoded cysteine to the conserved J-encoded phenylalanine. In an earlier analysis of roughly 580 of the donors, sequences lacking an unambiguous match to a single V gene segment were excluded. An earlier analysis of fewer than 750 of the donors classified V segments as functional when productive rearrangements were above 56.7% and as segregating when the standard deviation between donors was above 5%. A statistical classification framework was built to diagnose cytomegalovirus status from the catalog of TCR beta chain sequences. In a later analysis, TCR nucleotide sequences were compared against IMGT/GENE-DB human TR gene sequences so that V and J genes could be assigned. A later analysis assigned CDR3 sequences and most-parsimonious VDJ recombination scenarios with the TCRdist pipeline. A later analysis defined each TCR beta chain by its CDR3 amino acid sequence plus V-gene family, and excluded reads lacking a unique V-gene family. A later analysis removed 592 highly shared, low-generation-probability nucleotide sequences to deal with suspected cross-contamination and a sequencing artifact. In a later analysis, a clonal expansion index for each public chain was calculated from normalized within-repertoire ranks of inferred template counts. In a later analysis, generation probabilities were computed with a VDJ recombination model fitted to out-of-frame rearrangements, and the resulting probabilities were checked against IGoR. Hypergeometric tests were used in a later analysis to score TCR-TCR, TCR-HLA and TCR-CMV co-occurrence, with a repertoire-size bias correction applied to the TCR pairs. False discovery rates were estimated in a later analysis by permuting HLA or CMV assignments 20 times. A later analysis grouped co-occurring TCRs with DBSCAN, adding TCRdist sequence similarity when clustering within HLA-allele-positive subsets. Co-occurrence clustering excluded repertoires with fewer than 30,000 or more than 120,000 public chains, plus five with anomalous nucleotide sharing. The table was pulled from immuneACCESS by TCRdb, which kept in-frame rearrangements only. Such tables lose some clones; where checked, under half of the loss comes from unresolved V genes, and the rest has no known cause. V and J calls and clone size follow that table, whereas D and trimming were derived from the DNA. This sample's clone table shows approximately 52,000 clones. The ten largest clonotypes hold roughly an eighth of the sample.

Reading from cysteine to phenylalanine, the CDR3 counts 15 amino acids. Of the read, only the CDR3 DNA is kept; its 45 bases are in frame from base 1. In the germline V gene (reference sequence), CDR1 corresponds to SGHNT and CDR2 to YYREEE. V was cut back by 0 bases and J by 4 bases, leaving a gap of 11 bases between them. Results the study describes overall, beyond this receptor: This cohort had only TCR beta chains sequenced, and the lack of alpha or paired-chain data limited which features could be detected. Compared with the roughly 720-donor mean, donors in an Asian-associated ancestry cluster had fewer N-insertions in productive TCRs, according to a later genetic analysis. At a false discovery rate of 0.05, a later analysis linked around 17,000 TCR beta sequences to specific HLA alleles. A later analysis reported that several top co-occurrence clusters appeared linked to parvovirus B19, influenza, CMV and Epstein-Barr virus. Because HLA typing was missing for some donors at each locus, association tests included only the typed subset. The only immune exposure information available for the cohort was CMV serostatus. When HLA alleles, especially DR and DQ, strongly co-occurred, attributing TCR associations to individual alleles was difficult. In vitro tests confirmed that a few of the cytomegalovirus-associated TCR beta chains recognize cytomegalovirus antigens. In an earlier analysis of 587 of the donors, most TCR beta V segments appeared in productive rearrangements about 87% or about 30% of the time, broadly matching IMGT annotations. The study listed 150 to 200 TCR beta chains as associated with cytomegalovirus. A cluster of highly shared sequence variants was judged likely to be a technical artifact of the sequencing pipeline. Most TCR sequences were observed very rarely across donors, whereas some public TCRs were present in many individuals. Most CMV-associated TCR beta chains appeared to be HLA-restricted in a later analysis, and the HLA associations seemed to be driven largely by CMV exposure. A further reported finding was that TCR beta sequences accurately predicted the HLA-A and HLA-B alleles for most subjects in the first cohort. An association between a missense DCLRE1C variant and V-gene and J-gene trimming of TCR beta chains was found in a later genetic analysis and replicated in an independent cohort. Because counts were too low, some 17 rarely observed V segments, including chromosome 9 orphons, were left out of the earlier analysis of over 550 of the donors. The authors suggested that the approach could potentially be extended to other disease states and immunological phenotypes. The classifier was reported to diagnose cytomegalovirus status with high specificity and sensitivity in both the original cohort and the validation cohort. According to a later analysis, TCR association rates differed among HLA loci, with DRB1 alleles showing the most associated TCRs and HLA-C alleles showing the fewest. Sequencing depth was assumed to be roughly uniform across donors in the presence/absence analyses, though that assumption may not hold. Correlated functional status among segregating V segments might reflect linkage disequilibrium, but an unknown experimental factor could not be ruled out. A later analysis found that HLA-associated TCR beta chains were more clonally expanded and had lower generation probabilities than equally common non-associated chains. Some IMGT-functional V segments, including TRBV6-2 and TRBV6-3, could not be told apart with the 87-base-pair reads, so those segments were excluded.

The cohort consisted of hundreds of healthy bone marrow donors. Cohort members were all nominally healthy when sampled, although unrecorded immune exposures were likely present. The donor tested CMV seropositive and was one of the 289 seropositive cohort members. Each donor provided a peripheral blood sample, and peripheral blood mononuclear cells were used for TCR beta sequencing. Genomic DNA extraction from the blood cell samples was performed with the Qiagen DNeasy Blood Extraction Kit. The chain was built from TRBV5-4 and TRBJ2-1; D gene: possibly TRBD1, on 5 matching bases. The sequence derives from a woman aged 60-75 years in good health and CMV-seropositive. The sample was PBMCs. Here is the DNA: TGTGCCAGCAGCTTGGCCACAACAGGTTACAATGAGCAGTTCTTC. Its product reads: CASSLATTGYNEQFF.